These 15 T cell receptor beta chains originate from one sample sequenced in a study of cytomegalovirus exposure and HLA in healthy donors. Primers: 60 Vbeta forward and 13 Jbeta reverse. The assay was immunoSEQ multiplex PCR, and TCRdb's table has in-frame clones only and misses some. The data show about 150,000 clones, roughly 80% seen once. Sequencing input: PBMCs. Receptors were obtained from a woman in her thirties or forties in good health and CMV-seronegative.

The chain is built from TRBV5-4 and TRBJ2-3, with D perhaps TRBD1 (5 bases). Germline CDR1 is SGHNT and CDR2 is YYREEE (reference sequence). The CDR3 runs 13 residues. The V end lost 9 bases, the J end lost 4 bases, and 15 bases lay between the germline ends. The CDR3 DNA reads as TGTGCCACCCGAAACCAGGGCGCAGATACGCAGTATTTT. Its translation is CATRNQGADTQYF. Looking up the rest from reference TRBV5-4 and TRBJ2-3 gives the full variable domain: ETGVTQSPTHLIKTRGQQVTLRCSSQSGHNTVSWYQQALGQGPQFIFQYYREEENGRGNFPPRFSGLQFPNYSSELNVNALELDDSALYLCATRNQGADTQYFGPGTRLTVL.

The V call is TRBV7-2, the J call TRBJ2-7, with 7 positions matching TRBD2. CDR1 and CDR2 (germline): SGHTA, FQGNSA. This CDR3 has 15 amino acids. V lost 7 bases to trimming and J lost 2 bases; unmatched junction nucleotides: 11. The CDR3 loop is CASTTAGEKPYEQYF. For the CDR3, the DNA is TGTGCCAGCACCACCGCGGGGGAGAAGCCCTACGAGCAGTACTTC.

This clone showed up just once. The V gene is TRBV2, the J gene TRBJ1-6; a weak D match, TRBD1 (6 bases). Per the germline V gene, CDR1 is SNHLY and CDR2 is FYNNEI. V was cut by 5 bases and J by 10 bases, with 15 bases left in between. The CDR3 has 14 amino acids. Here the CDR3 reads CASSQGLWGSPLHF. The CDR3 DNA reads TGTGCCAGCAGTCAGGGGCTGTGGGGCTCACCCCTCCACTTT.

The chain is built from TRBV2 and TRBJ1-2, with D maybe TRBD1 (6 bases). The germline V gene has CDR1 SNHLY and CDR2 FYNNEI. The length of the CDR3 is 15 residues. Trimming took 4 bases from V and 2 from J, leaving 14 bases between them. Written as DNA, the CDR3 is TGTGCCAGCAGTGGGAGGACAGTCGTAAACTATGGCTACACCTTC. It is translated as CASSGRTVVNYGYTF.

This chain joins TRBV7-6 and TRBJ1-2, with TRBD1 matching 9 bases. The ends lost 8 bases at V and 4 bases at J; junction bases unmatched: 2. The CDR3 has 12 residues. Germline-derived CDR1 and CDR2 are SGHVS and FNYEAQ. The CDR3 here is CASGQGIYGYTF. DNA for the CDR3: TGTGCCAGCGGACAGGGGATCTATGGCTACACCTTC.

The chain employs TRBV9 and TRBJ2-2; 8 bases line up with TRBD1. J was trimmed by 4 bases and V by 4 bases; bases with no gene match: 6. This CDR3 is built from 15 residues. Germline V gene lookup returns CDR1 SGDLS and CDR2 YYNGEE. The CDR3 sequence: CASSLSGTGTGELFF. CDR3 DNA sequence: TGTGCCAGCAGCCTTAGTGGGACAGGCACCGGGGAGCTGTTTTTT.

The chain uses TRBV7-9 and TRBJ1-2; D perhaps matches TRBD1 (5 bases). CDR3 size: 15 residues. The ends were cut back, 5 bases at V and 2 bases at J, with 15 bases in the middle. CDR1 and CDR2 from the germline V gene are SEHNR and FQNEAQ (reference sequence). The CDR3 reads CASSLRDSGNYGYTF. In nucleotides, the CDR3 is TGTGCCAGCAGCCTCCGGGACTCTGGGAACTATGGCTACACCTTC.

V gene TRBV10-2 combines with J gene TRBJ2-1; 8 bases align to TRBD2. The ends lost 8 bases at V and 6 bases at J; junction bases unmatched: 9. Looked up from germline, CDR1 is WSHSY and CDR2 is SAAADI. The CDR3 covers 14 residues. This CDR3 is CASGASGSSNEQFF. Here the CDR3 DNA reads TGCGCCAGCGGCGCGAGCGGGAGTAGCAATGAGCAGTTCTTC.

This clone occurred a few times. This chain uses TRBV11-1 with TRBJ2-5; the match to TRBD2 covers 7 bases. With 2 bases clipped from V and 5 bases from J, the junction kept 8 bases outside the gene matches. CDR3 length: 15 residues. Germline CDR1 reads SGHAT; CDR2 reads FQDESV (reference sequence). The CDR3 nucleotides are TGTGCCAGCAGCTTAAATACCGGGGGGTGGGAGACCCAGTACTTC. Its protein is CASSLNTGGWETQYF.

V gene TRBV28 combines with J gene TRBJ2-7; perhaps TRBD1 as D (5 bases). The CDR3 is 14 amino acids. From germline, CDR1 is MDHEN and CDR2 SYDVKM. V dropped 2 bases and J dropped 1 base, with 9 bases sitting between them. CDR3 nucleotides: TGTGCCAGCAGTTTAGAGGCAGGGTCCTACGAGCAGTACTTC. Its translation is CASSLEAGSYEQYF.

The chain carries TRBV7-6 and TRBJ2-7; 7 bases fit TRBD1. J gave up 3 bases and V 5 bases, and 4 bases lay outside the gene matches. The CDR3 sequence is 13 residues long. Germline CDR1 and CDR2: SGHVS and FNYEAQ. The CDR3: CASSRDSFYEQYF. The CDR3 bases are TGTGCCAGCAGCCGGGACAGTTTCTACGAGCAGTACTTC. The full variable domain, in which reference TRBV7-6 and TRBJ2-7 provide the parts outside the CDR3, is GAGVSQSPRYKVTKRGQDVALRCDPISGHVSLYWYRQALGQGPEFLTYFNYEAQQDKSGLPNDRFSAERPEGSISTLTIQRTEQRDSAMYRCASSRDSFYEQYFGPGTRLTVT.

The chain carries TRBV27 and TRBJ1-5, with TRBD1 identical over 9 bases. Germline V gives CDR1 MNHEY, CDR2 SMNVEV (reference sequence). The CDR3 is made up of 17 amino acids. The J segment lost 6 bases and the V segment lost 2 bases, leaving 11 bases of the junction unmatched. The CDR3 region is CASSLPFPGQGGQPQHF. CDR3 sequence (DNA): TGTGCCAGCAGTTTACCCTTCCCGGGACAGGGAGGTCAGCCCCAGCATTTT.

The V gene is TRBV2, the J gene TRBJ2-2, with 8 bases matching TRBD1. This CDR3 is 13 amino acids long. Looked up from germline, CDR1 is SNHLY and CDR2 is FYNNEI. Trimming took 11 bases from V and 3 from J; bases not matched to a gene: 5. CDR3 coding DNA: TGTGCCGGACAGGGCCAAGACACCGGGGAGCTGTTTTTT. Translated: CAGQGQDTGELFF.

This clone was detected once. V gene TRBV7-8 combines with J gene TRBJ2-7, with 7 bases fitting TRBD1. V lost 5 bases, J lost 4 bases, and 8 bases stayed unmatched. The CDR3 contains 14 residues. Germline assignment: CDR1 SGHVS and CDR2 FQNEAQ. CDR3 sequence reads: CASSPRQGRYEQYF. The CDR3 DNA reads as TGTGCCAGCAGCCCGAGACAGGGCCGATACGAGCAGTACTTC.

The chain couples TRBV5-1 to TRBJ2-7; D may be TRBD1 (5 bases). The V end lost 0 bases, the J end lost 8 bases, and 18 bases lay between the germline ends. This CDR3 is built from 15 residues. CDR1 and CDR2 (germline): SGHRS, YFSETQ. Here the CDR3 reads CASSLEGAGAPQQYF. The CDR3 DNA reads as TGCGCCAGCAGCTTGGAAGGGGCAGGTGCCCCTCAGCAGTACTTC. Filled out from reference TRBV5-1 and TRBJ2-7, the complete variable domain reads KAGVTQTPRYLIKTRGQQVTLSCSPISGHRSVSWYQQTPGQGLQFLFEYFSETQRNKGNFPGRFSGRQFSNSRSEMNVSTLELGDSALYLCASSLEGAGAPQQYFGPGTRLTVT.